The rows below give T cell receptor beta chains drawn from one sample of a study of blood T cell repertoires in COVID-19. Generated by immunoSEQ multiplex PCR, the TCRdb table keeps only in-frame clones and is missing some. Seen here are about 160,000 clones, approximately 88% observed once, and the top ten hold roughly 9.5%. The sequenced material came from peripheral blood. These receptors were obtained from an elderly woman with active or convalescent COVID-19. Both conserved end residues are part of each CDR3. D genes are given only for firm matches. Expanded clones get a size class; other rows say once, few or many, or leave the size out.

abundance,d_gene,j_gene,v_gene,CDR3nt,CDR3aa
-,TRBD1,TRBJ1-1,TRBV7-9,TGTGCCAGCAGCTTAGGGACAGGGACGAAAGCTTTCTTT,CASSLGTGTKAFF
-,-,TRBJ2-3,TRBV11-2,TGTGCCAGCAGCGAGTTCCTTGTCACTAGCACAGATACGCAGTATTTT,CASSEFLVTSTDTQYF
many,-,TRBJ1-3,TRBV11-2,TGTGCCAGCAGCTTAGACCGGGTCAGGGGCGCAGGAAACACCATATATTTT,CASSLDRVRGAGNTIYF
-,-,TRBJ1-1,TRBV27,TGTGCCAGCAGCCCTACAACCATGACAGAAGCTTTCTTT,CASSPTTMTEAFF
-,TRBD2,TRBJ2-2,TRBV19,TGTGCCAGTAGTATCGCGGGGGGGCAGACCGGGGAGCTGTTTTTT,CASSIAGGQTGELFF
-,-,TRBJ2-1,TRBV12-3/TRBV12-4,TGTGCCAGCAGCCGAGTGGCAGGTTGGGAGCAGTTCTTC,CASSRVAGWEQFF
-,-,TRBJ2-3,TRBV27,TGTGCCAGCGGACTCCGGGGTACTCCAGATACGCAGTATTTT,CASGLRGTPDTQYF
few,-,TRBJ2-1,TRBV11-2,TGTGCCAGCAGCCCCAGAGGCCCACTGCGTGGAGAGCAGTTCTTC,CASSPRGPLRGEQFF
-,TRBD1,TRBJ1-5,TRBV6-5,TGTGCCAGCAGTTACGCAGGGGGCGGGCAGCCCCAGCATTTT,CASSYAGGGQPQHF
-,TRBD1,TRBJ1-2,TRBV29-1,TGCAGCGTGAGGGACAGGGCTGGCTACACCTTC,CSVRDRAGYTF
-,-,TRBJ1-4,TRBV5-4,TGTGCCAGCAGCTTGGGTGGGCAGGGCGGAGAAAAACTGTTTTTT,CASSLGGQGGEKLFF
-,-,TRBJ1-1,TRBV13,TGTGCCAGCAGCTCCGGGTACACTGAAGCTTTCTTT,CASSSGYTEAFF
-,-,TRBJ1-1,TRBV12-5,TGTGCTAGTGCCTCCTGGGGGGGGCTGAACACTGAAGCTTTCTTT,CASASWGGLNTEAFF
-,TRBD1,TRBJ1-5,TRBV5-8,TGTGCCAGCAGCAGAGGACAGGGGTATAGCAATCAGCCCCAGCATTTT,CASSRGQGYSNQPQHF
few,-,TRBJ2-1,TRBV6-6,TGTGCCAGCAGTTACTCGAGTTCCGCGGGGAATAATGAGCAGTTCTTC,CASSYSSSAGNNEQFF
-,TRBD1,TRBJ1-1,TRBV11-2,TGTGCCAGCAGCTTAGGGGACAGCAACACTGAAGCTTTCTTT,CASSLGDSNTEAFF
-,TRBD1,TRBJ1-1,TRBV6-5,TGTGCCAGCAGTTCAGGACAGGGACAGATGAACACTGAAGCTTTCTTT,CASSSGQGQMNTEAFF
-,TRBD2,TRBJ2-1,TRBV2,TGTGCCAGCTGTAGCGGGGAGAGCTCCTACAATGAGCAGTTCTTC,CASCSGESSYNEQFF
-,-,TRBJ2-3,TRBV7-2,TGTGCCAGCGGAGTTCCCGGCACAGATACGCAGTATTTT,CASGVPGTDTQYF